The 14 T cell receptor beta chains presented below share a single source sample, sequenced in a study of control samples from healthy donors and cancer patients (dated by TCRdb to the early 2020s). Libraries were built with the immunoSEQ multiplex PCR assay. TCRdb stores this immuneACCESS table with in-frame sequences only. Part of the clones is absent; in the studies checked, under half of the shortfall reflects unresolved V genes, and no reason is known for the rest. For this sample there are approximately 90,000 clones; 85% to 90% appear just once. The ten largest clonotypes hold over 2% of the sample. Sequencing input: blood. The receptors were gathered from a woman aged 40 to 55 in good health.

The chain employs TRBV9 and TRBJ1-3, with D possibly matching TRBD1 (5 bases). This CDR3 is built from 15 residues. The V gene's germline CDR1 is SGDLS and CDR2 YYNGEE. The ends were cut back, 0 bases at V and 3 bases at J, with 10 bases in the middle. The CDR3 is CASSVGSGLGNTIYF. CDR3 sequence (DNA): TGTGCCAGCAGCGTAGGGTCGGGGCTTGGAAACACCATATATTTT.

The rearrangement uses TRBV7-2 and TRBJ2-7; 8 bases line up with TRBD1. J was trimmed by 2 bases and V by 6 bases; bases with no gene match: 6. Germline V gives CDR1 SGHTA, CDR2 FQGNSA. The CDR3 contains 14 residues. The CDR3 DNA follows: TGTGCCAGCAGTGTAACCAGGGGGCCCTACGAGCAGTACTTC. Translating it yields CASSVTRGPYEQYF.

J is TRBJ2-1 and V is TRBV12-5; 11 bases line up with TRBD1. The V segment lost 6 bases and the J segment 7 bases; nucleotides outside the gene matches: 8. The length of the CDR3 is 15 residues. Germline values: CDR1 LGHNT, CDR2 FRNRAP. For the CDR3, the DNA is TGTGCTAGTGGAACCGGACAGGGGGCGCAGAATGAGCAGTTCTTC. Translation gives CASGTGQGAQNEQFF. The whole variable domain, remainder taken from reference TRBV12-5 and TRBJ2-1, is DARVTQTPRHKVTEMGQEVTMRCQPILGHNTVFWYRQTMMQGLELLAYFRNRAPLDDSGMPKDRFSAEMPDATLATLKIQPSEPRDSAVYFCASGTGQGAQNEQFFGPGTRLTVL.

This clone came up once. The chain carries TRBV5-1 and TRBJ1-4, with D uncertain. This CDR3 spans 14 amino acids. Germline CDR1 and CDR2: SGHRS and YFSETQ. Trimming removed 3 bases at V and 4 bases at J, with 10 bases between. DNA of the CDR3: TGCGCCAGCAGCTCGCCGGACGTTAATGAAAAACTGTTTTTT. Translating gives CASSSPDVNEKLFF. Based on the CDR3 plus reference TRBV5-1 and TRBJ1-4, the full variable domain is KAGVTQTPRYLIKTRGQQVTLSCSPISGHRSVSWYQQTPGQGLQFLFEYFSETQRNKGNFPGRFSGRQFSNSRSEMNVSTLELGDSALYLCASSSPDVNEKLFFGSGTQLSVL.

The chain recombines TRBV7-2 with TRBJ1-6; D ambiguous. Germline CDR1 SGHTA, CDR2 FQGNSA. The CDR3 length is 13 residues. The ends were cut back, 4 bases at V and 7 bases at J, with 8 bases in the middle. CDR3 sequence: CASSYGRNSPLHF. CDR3 nucleotide sequence: TGTGCCAGCAGCTATGGGAGGAATTCACCCCTCCACTTT.

V and J are TRBV7-2 and TRBJ2-1; 9 bases fit TRBD2. The CDR3 runs 15 residues. The V and J ends lost 1 base and 6 bases, in that order; junction bases with no gene match: 4. The germline V gene encodes CDR1 SGHTA and CDR2 FQGNSA. The CDR3 DNA follows: TGTGCCAGCAGCTTAGGCGGGGGGGCGTTCAATGAGCAGTTCTTC. It codes for CASSLGGGAFNEQFF. The full variable domain, rest sourced from reference TRBV7-2 and TRBJ2-1, is GAGVSQSPSNKVTEKGKDVELRCDPISGHTALYWYRQSLGQGLEFLIYFQGNSAPDKSGLPSDRFSAERTGGSVSTLTIQRTQQEDSAVYLCASSLGGGAFNEQFFGPGTRLTVL.

The V call is TRBV3-1 (or the pseudogene TRBV3-2), the J call TRBJ1-1; D might be TRBD1 (6 bases). Germline loops: CDR1 LGHDT, CDR2 YNNKEL (reference sequence). V lost 4 bases and J lost 3, with 9 bases in between. The CDR3 is 13 residues long. The CDR3 DNA is TGTGCCAGCAGCCCCCCAGGGGACACTGAAGCTTTCTTT. Residues: CASSPPGDTEAFF.

CDR3 DNA sequence: TGTGCCAGCAGTTCTACAGGGCCCCACACTGAAGCTTTCTTT. Protein: CASSSTGPHTEAFF. This sequence joins TRBV7-9 and TRBJ1-1; D perhaps matches TRBD1 (6 bases). V lost 6 bases, J lost 3 bases, and 14 bases lay in between. Germline V gives CDR1 SEHNR, CDR2 FQNEAQ (reference sequence). The CDR3 contains 14 residues.

The chain combines TRBV19 with TRBJ1-5, with D perhaps matching TRBD1 (5 bases). This CDR3 has 15 residues. Germline CDR1 and CDR2: LNHDA and SQIVND (reference sequence). Trimming shortened V by 1 base and J by 3 bases, and 10 bases separated the two germline ends. The CDR3 bases are TGTGCCAGTAGTATAGCGACAGTTTCCAATCAGCCCCAGCATTTT. Translation gives CASSIATVSNQPQHF. The full variable domain, its missing parts supplied by reference TRBV19 and TRBJ1-5, is DGGITQSPKYLFRKEGQNVTLSCEQNLNHDAMYWYRQDPGQGLRLIYYSQIVNDFQKGDIAEGYSVSREKKESFPLTVTSAQKNPTAFYLCASSIATVSNQPQHFGDGTRLSIL.

As regards this clone: Other DNA sequences in this sample translate to the same CDR3. The gene calls are TRBV3-1 (or the pseudogene TRBV3-2) and TRBJ1-2; D gene ambiguous. Germline V gene sequence: CDR1 LGHDT, CDR2 YNNKEL (reference sequence). The CDR3 loop spans 12 amino acids. Trimming removed 1 base from V and 2 bases from J, with 2 bases in between. The CDR3 coding sequence is TGTGCCAGCAGCCAAGTAAACTATGGCTACACCTTC. This encodes CASSQVNYGYTF.

The chain is built from TRBV6-6 and TRBJ1-2; maybe TRBD1 (6 bases). There are 13 residues in the CDR3. V lost 3 bases and J lost 8, with 13 bases in between. CDR1 and CDR2 (germline): MNHNY, SVGAGI (reference sequence). The CDR3 loop reads CASSYQGLGGYTF. The CDR3 bases are TGTGCCAGCAGTTATCAGGGGCTAGGGGGCTACACCTTC.

This chain joins TRBV5-6 and TRBJ2-3; D gene uncertain. V was cut by 1 base and J by 3 bases, with 15 bases left in between. The CDR3 has 16 residues. CDR1 and CDR2 from the germline V gene are SGHDT and YYEEEE. In nucleotides, the CDR3 is TGTGCCAGCAGCTTGATGAGAGCTGTGGATACAGATACGCAGTATTTT. Its translation is CASSLMRAVDTDTQYF. The variable domain in full, completed from reference TRBV5-6 and TRBJ2-3, reads DAGVTQSPTHLIKTRGQQVTLRCSPKSGHDTVSWYQQALGQGPQFIFQYYEEEERQRGNFPDRFSGHQFPNYSSELNVNALLLGDSALYLCASSLMRAVDTDTQYFGPGTRLTVL.

J is TRBJ1-5 and V is TRBV6-2 or TRBV6-3; 7 bases agree with TRBD1. This CDR3 is built from 17 residues. The junction had 11 bases not matched to a gene; V was cut back by 0 bases and J by 6 bases. Germline V gene lookup returns CDR1 MNHEY and CDR2 SVGEGT. DNA for the CDR3: TGTGCCAGCAGTTACTCGTTGGGACAGCGGGAGGGTCAGCCCCAGCATTTT. Its translation: CASSYSLGQREGQPQHF.

The genes are TRBV18 and TRBJ2-2; the match to TRBD1 covers 9 bases. J gave up 4 bases and V 3 bases, and 12 bases lay outside the gene matches. Germline values: CDR1 KGHSH, CDR2 LQKENI. The CDR3 runs 18 residues. CDR3 loop: CASSPRLGTGSITGELFF. For the CDR3, the DNA is TGTGCCAGCTCACCGCGTCTCGGGACAGGGTCTATCACCGGGGAGCTGTTTTTT. Combining the CDR3 with reference TRBV18 and TRBJ2-2 gives the whole variable domain NAGVMQNPRHLVRRRGQEARLRCSPMKGHSHVYWYRQLPEEGLKFMVYLQKENIIDESGMPKERFSAEFPKEGPSILRIQQVVRGDSAAYFCASSPRLGTGSITGELFFGEGSRLTVL.